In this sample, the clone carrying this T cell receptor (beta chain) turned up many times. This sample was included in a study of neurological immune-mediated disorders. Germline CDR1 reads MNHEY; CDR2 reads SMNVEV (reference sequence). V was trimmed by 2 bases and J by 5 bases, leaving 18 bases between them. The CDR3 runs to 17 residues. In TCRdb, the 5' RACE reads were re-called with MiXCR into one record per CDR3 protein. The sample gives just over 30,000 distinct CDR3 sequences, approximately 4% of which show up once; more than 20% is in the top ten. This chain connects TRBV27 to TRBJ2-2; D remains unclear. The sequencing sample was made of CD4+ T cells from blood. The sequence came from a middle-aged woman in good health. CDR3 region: CASSLGPPGQSTGELFF. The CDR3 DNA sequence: TGTGCCAGCAGTTTAGGCCCCCCGGGCCAGTCTACCGGGGAGCTGTTTTTT.